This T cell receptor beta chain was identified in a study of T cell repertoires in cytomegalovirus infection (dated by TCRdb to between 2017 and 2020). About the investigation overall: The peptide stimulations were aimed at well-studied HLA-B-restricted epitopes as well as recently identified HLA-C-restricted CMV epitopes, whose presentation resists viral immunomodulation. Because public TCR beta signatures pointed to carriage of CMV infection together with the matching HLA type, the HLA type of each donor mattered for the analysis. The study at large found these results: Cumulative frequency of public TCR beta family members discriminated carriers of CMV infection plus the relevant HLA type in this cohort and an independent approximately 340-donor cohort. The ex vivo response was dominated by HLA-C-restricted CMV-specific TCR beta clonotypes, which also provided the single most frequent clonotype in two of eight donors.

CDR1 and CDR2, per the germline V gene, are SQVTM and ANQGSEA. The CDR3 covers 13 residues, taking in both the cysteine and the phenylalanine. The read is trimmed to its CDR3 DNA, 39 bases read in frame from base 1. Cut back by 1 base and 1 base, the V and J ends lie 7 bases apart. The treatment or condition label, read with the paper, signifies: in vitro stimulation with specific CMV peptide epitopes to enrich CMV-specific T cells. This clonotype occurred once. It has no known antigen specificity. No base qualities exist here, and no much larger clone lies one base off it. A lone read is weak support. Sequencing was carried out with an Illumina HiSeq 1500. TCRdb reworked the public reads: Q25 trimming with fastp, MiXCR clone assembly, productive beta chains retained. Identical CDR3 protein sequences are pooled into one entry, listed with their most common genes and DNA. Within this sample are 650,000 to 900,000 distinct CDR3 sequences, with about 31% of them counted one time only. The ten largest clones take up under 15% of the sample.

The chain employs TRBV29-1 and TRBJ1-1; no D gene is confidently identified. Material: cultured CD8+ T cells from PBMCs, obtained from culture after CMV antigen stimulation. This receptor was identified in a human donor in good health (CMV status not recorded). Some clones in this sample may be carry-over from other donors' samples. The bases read TGCAGCGTTGAAGGGGCGGGGAACACTGAAGCTTTCTTT. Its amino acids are CSVEGAGNTEAFF.